Following are 17 T cell receptor beta chains from one sample sequenced in a study. TCRdb used MiXCR to reprocess the 5' RACE reads, holding one entry per CDR3 protein. The sample has about 54,000 distinct CDR3 sequences; more than 15% are singletons. The sequencing sample was made of naive CD4+ T cells sorted from blood. Subset described: naive CD4+ T cells, CD4+CD45RA+CD25-. These receptors came from a female donor with breast cancer.

This clonotype has a handful of counts. Mismatch with germline at one junction end may stem from a read error. The V and J genes are TRBV20-1 and TRBJ1-1, with TRBD1 matching 7 bases. The CDR3 spans 11 residues. Germline lookup yields CDR1 DFQATT and CDR2 SNEGSKA (reference sequence). The CDR3 region is CSAEDRAEACF. CDR3 in DNA: TGCAGTGCGGAAGACAGGGCTGAAGCTTGCTTT.

This clonotype turned up a few times. This chain uses TRBV7-9 with TRBJ2-7; 10 nucleotides line up with TRBD1. Trimming took 4 bases from V and 4 from J; bases not matched to a gene: 13. Germline V CDR1 and CDR2: SEHNR, FQNEAQ (reference sequence). This CDR3 contains 17 residues. The CDR3 here is CASSSFSRQGARYEQYF. The DNA for the CDR3 is TGTGCCAGCAGCTCCTTCAGCCGACAGGGGGCGCGTTACGAGCAGTACTTC.

At least ten counts were recorded for this clonotype. The chain has TRBV29-1 and TRBJ1-1; D gene uncertain. The ends were cut back, 4 bases at V and 11 bases at J, with 20 bases in the middle. The CDR3 sequence is 13 residues long. Germline V gives CDR1 SQVTM, CDR2 ANQGSEA. CDR3 DNA: TGCAGCGTTGGGCCAGGCTCCAACACTTTGGCTTTCTTT. Translating it yields CSVGPGSNTLAFF.

The sample holds a few counts of this clonotype. The chain links TRBV5-1 to TRBJ2-2; possibly TRBD1 for D (6 bases). Trimming removed 0 bases from V and 6 bases from J, with 18 bases in between. This CDR3 spans 17 amino acids. Germline loops: CDR1 SGHRS, CDR2 YFSETQ. The CDR3, as DNA: TGCGCCAGCAGCTTGGCCGTAGGGGGTCAGGGAGCCGGGGAGCTGTTTTTT. Its protein is CASSLAVGGQGAGELFF.

The genes are TRBV3-1 and TRBJ1-2; 7 bases match TRBD1. Germline CDR1 and CDR2: LGHDT and YNNKEL (reference sequence). This CDR3 region has 13 residues. V shed 2 bases, J shed 6 bases, and the junction held 3 bases outside the gene matches. The CDR3 protein is CASSQRTGDGYTF. As DNA, the CDR3 is TGTGCCAGCAGCCAACGGACAGGCGATGGCTACACCTTC.

About this clonotype: A clone one base away is much larger, so this may be a read error. The chain couples TRBV7-9 to TRBJ2-7; TRBD1 matches at 7 bases. CDR3 length: 15 residues. Germline values: CDR1 SEHNR, CDR2 FQNEAQ (reference sequence). The CDR3 sequence: CASSFQGELTYERYF. DNA of the CDR3: TGTGCCAGCAGCTTCCAGGGGGAGCTTACCTACGAGCGGTACTTC.

The gene calls are TRBV29-1 and TRBJ2-1; 7 nucleotides match TRBD2. The CDR3 sequence is 13 residues long. The germline V gene encodes CDR1 SQVTM and CDR2 ANQGSEA. The junction had 6 bases not matched to a gene; V was cut back by 6 bases and J by 4 bases. In nucleotides, the CDR3 is TGCAGCGTCGATGGGCGGGAGTACAATGAGCAGTTCTTC. Translated: CSVDGREYNEQFF.

This clonotype was recorded many times. The CDR3 sequence is CASRTGQGVQPQHF. The CDR3 nucleotides are TGTGCCAGCAGAACCGGACAGGGGGTTCAGCCCCAGCATTTT. V and J are TRBV28 and TRBJ1-5; 10 positions match TRBD1. This CDR3 spans 14 amino acids. With 6 bases clipped from V and 6 bases from J, the junction kept 5 bases outside the gene matches. Germline V gives CDR1 MDHEN, CDR2 SYDVKM.

This clonotype was seen a handful of times. For the CDR3, the DNA is TGTGCCAGCAGCCCGCGACTAGCGGGAGATTCCGGGGAGCTGTTTTTT. It codes for CASSPRLAGDSGELFF. This chain uses TRBV7-8 with TRBJ2-2, with 12 bases identical to TRBD2. Germline-derived CDR1 and CDR2 are SGHVS and FQNEAQ. This CDR3 has 16 amino acids. The junction had 7 bases not matched to a gene; V was cut back by 5 bases and J by 6 bases.

This clonotype was seen repeatedly, ten times or more. CDR3 sequence reads: CASSSRNGAFKSTQYF. In nucleotides, the CDR3 is TGTGCCAGCAGCTCTCGAAACGGGGCGTTCAAGAGTACGCAGTATTTT. V and J are TRBV7-2 and TRBJ2-3; D may correspond to TRBD1 or TRBD2 (5 bases each). The CDR3 runs to 16 residues. The V gene lost 4 bases and the J gene lost 8 bases, with 22 bases spanning the gap. The germline CDR1 and CDR2 sequences are SGHTA and FQGNSA.

At least ten counts were recorded for this clonotype. The chain employs TRBV4-1 and TRBJ2-1; 11 nucleotides align to TRBD2. Germline loops: CDR1 MGHRA, CDR2 YSYEKL. V lost 1 base, J lost 6 bases, and 2 bases stayed unmatched. The length of the CDR3 is 15 residues. CDR3 nucleotide sequence: TGCGCCAGCAGCCAAGTAACTAGCGGGAGCAATGAGCAGTTCTTC. Translated: CASSQVTSGSNEQFF.

There are a few counts of this clonotype. J is TRBJ1-1 and V is TRBV7-3; tentative D call: TRBD1 (5 bases). The CDR3 is made up of 13 amino acids. Germline V gene sequence: CDR1 SGHTA, CDR2 FQGTGA. Trimming cost V 2 bases and J 8 bases, with 12 bases left between them. CDR3 protein: CASSLLGTQEAFF. CDR3 DNA sequence: TGTGCCAGCAGCTTATTAGGGACGCAAGAAGCTTTCTTT.

This clonotype has just a few counts. The V call is TRBV27, the J call TRBJ2-7; TRBD2 might be the D (6 bases). Trimming left V 10 bases short and J 7 bases short, with 14 bases between. Germline V gene sequence: CDR1 MNHEY, CDR2 SMNVEV (reference sequence). The CDR3 runs 11 residues. The CDR3 region is CAIAGLIEQYF. The CDR3 nucleotides are TGTGCCATCGCGGGGCTAATTGAGCAGTACTTC.

Concerning this clonotype itself: A single base separates this from a much larger clone, so it may be a read error. The J gene is TRBJ1-1, the V gene TRBV9; the D is unclear. The CDR3 runs 14 residues. The germline V gene has CDR1 SGDLS and CDR2 YYNGEE. The CDR3 bases are TGTGCCAACAGCCCCCGACGCATCAACACTGAAGCTTTCTTT. Protein sequence: CANSPRRINTEAFF.

This clonotype was counted only a few times. J is TRBJ1-4 and V is TRBV11-1, with a possible D match to TRBD1 (6 bases). CDR3 size: 14 residues. Deletions cut 5 bases from V and 5 bases from J, with 12 bases between. Germline V gene data show CDR1 as SGHAT and CDR2 as FQDESV (reference sequence). The CDR3 is CASSVGQSNEKLFF. The CDR3, as DNA: TGTGCCAGCAGCGTCGGACAGTCGAATGAAAAACTGTTTTTT. Looking up the rest from reference TRBV11-1 and TRBJ1-4 gives the full variable domain: EAEVAQSPRYKITEKSQAVAFWCDPISGHATLYWYRQILGQGPELLVQFQDESVVDDSQLPKDRFSAERLKGVDSTLKIQPAELGDSAMYLCASSVGQSNEKLFFGSGTQLSVL.

The gene calls are TRBV7-3 and TRBJ2-3; 9 nucleotides agree with TRBD1. The germline V gene has CDR1 SGHTA and CDR2 FQGTGA. The CDR3 runs to 16 residues. J gave up 3 bases and V 3 bases, and 7 bases lay outside the gene matches. CDR3 sequence: CASSFTGGAGTDTQYF. For the CDR3, the DNA is TGTGCCAGCAGCTTTACAGGGGGCGCCGGAACAGATACGCAGTATTTT.

This clonotype has only a few counts. This chain uses TRBV5-1 with TRBJ2-1; 9 bases are shared with TRBD1. The V and J ends lost 5 bases and 6 bases, in that order; junction bases with no gene match: 3. The CDR3 runs to 13 residues. CDR1 is SGHRS, CDR2 YFSETQ, per germline. The CDR3 coding sequence is TGCGCCAGCAGGGGGACAGGGTCCAATGAGCAGTTCTTC. It encodes CASRGTGSNEQFF.